The clone carrying this T cell receptor beta chain appeared many times. The record originates from a study of low-dose radiotherapy and immunotherapy resistance in tumors. Whole-study context: 1 Gy per fraction was delivered to Cohort 2 every two weeks, for 13 Gy total over 26 weeks. Dosing of intravenous cyclophosphamide at 200 mg/m2 occurred every two weeks and took place one day prior to radiation and immunotherapy.

Stated time point: before trial treatment. The study gave donors nivolumab, ipilimumab, aspirin, low-dose cyclophosphamide and low-dose radiotherapy. V shed 0 bases, J shed 4 bases, and the junction held 9 bases outside the gene matches. The CDR3 covers 18 residues. Germline V lookup: CDR1 ENHRY, CDR2 SYGVKD. TRAV- and TRBV-specific primers were used for first-strand cDNA, which covered alpha and beta chains. For amplifying TCRs, the PCR ran for about 20 cycles with Phusion, which was used together with a constant-region primer and the adapter on the V primers. In vitro transcription was used to amplify the isolated mRNA. Each CDR3 protein gets one entry after TCRdb re-called the reads with MiXCR. Of roughly 76,000 distinct CDR3 sequences listed, 18% were seen once; the top ten hold about 5.5%.

This receptor was obtained from a male donor with prostate cancer. This material consisted of PBMCs, taken before treatment. This chain connects TRBV10-3 to TRBJ2-2, with 9 positions matching TRBD2. The CDR3 protein is CAISESVAGGPSTGELFF. CDR3 coding DNA: TGTGCCATCAGTGAGTCGGTGGCGGGGGGGCCGTCCACCGGGGAGCTGTTTTTT.